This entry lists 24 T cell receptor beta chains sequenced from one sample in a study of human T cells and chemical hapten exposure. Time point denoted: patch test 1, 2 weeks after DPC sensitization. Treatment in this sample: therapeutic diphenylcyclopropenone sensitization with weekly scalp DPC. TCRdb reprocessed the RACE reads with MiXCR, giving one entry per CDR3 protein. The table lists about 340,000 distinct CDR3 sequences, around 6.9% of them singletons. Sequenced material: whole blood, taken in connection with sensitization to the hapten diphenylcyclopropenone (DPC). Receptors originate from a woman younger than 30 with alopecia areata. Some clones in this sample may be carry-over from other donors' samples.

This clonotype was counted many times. The CDR3 DNA follows: TGCGCCAGCAGCCGAGGACAGGGGGCGTACACTGAAGCTTTCTTT. This translates into CASSRGQGAYTEAFF. The chain couples TRBV4-1 to TRBJ1-1; 11 positions match TRBD1. The CDR3 contains 15 residues. V lost 4 bases, J lost 3 bases, and 4 bases stayed unmatched. Germline V lookup: CDR1 MGHRA, CDR2 YSYEKL.

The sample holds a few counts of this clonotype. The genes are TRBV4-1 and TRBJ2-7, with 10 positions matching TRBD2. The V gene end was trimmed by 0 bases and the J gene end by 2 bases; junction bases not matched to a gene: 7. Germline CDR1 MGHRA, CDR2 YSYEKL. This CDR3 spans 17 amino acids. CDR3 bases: TGCGCCAGCAGCCAAGATTCTCTAGCGGGGGTAGCCTACGAGCAGTACTTC. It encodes CASSQDSLAGVAYEQYF.

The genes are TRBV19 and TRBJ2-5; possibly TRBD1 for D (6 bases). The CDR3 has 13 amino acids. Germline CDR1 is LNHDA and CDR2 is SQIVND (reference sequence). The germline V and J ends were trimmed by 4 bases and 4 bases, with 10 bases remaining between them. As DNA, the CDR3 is TGTGCCAGTAGTAAGGGACATTCAGAGACCCAGTACTTC. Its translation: CASSKGHSETQYF. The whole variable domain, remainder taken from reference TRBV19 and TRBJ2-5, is DGGITQSPKYLFRKEGQNVTLSCEQNLNHDAMYWYRQDPGQGLRLIYYSQIVNDFQKGDIAEGYSVSREKKESFPLTVTSAQKNPTAFYLCASSKGHSETQYFGPGTRLLVL.

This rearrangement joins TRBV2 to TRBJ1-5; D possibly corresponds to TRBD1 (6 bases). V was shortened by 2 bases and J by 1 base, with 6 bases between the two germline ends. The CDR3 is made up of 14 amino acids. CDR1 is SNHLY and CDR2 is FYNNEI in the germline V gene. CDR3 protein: CASSETGSNQPQHF. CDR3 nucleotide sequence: TGTGCCAGCAGTGAAACAGGGAGCAATCAGCCCCAGCATTTT.

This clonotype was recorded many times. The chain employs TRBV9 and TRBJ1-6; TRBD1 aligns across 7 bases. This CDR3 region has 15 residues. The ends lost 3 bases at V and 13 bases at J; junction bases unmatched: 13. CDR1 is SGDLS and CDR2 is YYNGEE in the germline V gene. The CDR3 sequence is CASSAGGAEWGPLHF. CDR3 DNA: TGTGCCAGCAGCGCAGGGGGGGCCGAATGGGGTCCCCTCCACTTT.

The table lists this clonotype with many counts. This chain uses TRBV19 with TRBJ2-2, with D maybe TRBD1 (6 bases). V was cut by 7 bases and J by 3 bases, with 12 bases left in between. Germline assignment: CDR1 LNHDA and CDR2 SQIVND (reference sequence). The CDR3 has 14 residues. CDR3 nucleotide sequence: TGTGCCAGTAACCAGGCAGGGGACACCGGGGAGCTGTTTTTT. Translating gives CASNQAGDTGELFF.

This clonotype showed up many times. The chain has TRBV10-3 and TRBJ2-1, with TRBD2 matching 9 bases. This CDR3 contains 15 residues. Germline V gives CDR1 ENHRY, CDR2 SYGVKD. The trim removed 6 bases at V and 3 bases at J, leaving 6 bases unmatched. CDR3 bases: TGTGCCATCAGACGCACTAGCGGGCGCTACAATGAGCAGTTCTTC. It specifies CAIRRTSGRYNEQFF.

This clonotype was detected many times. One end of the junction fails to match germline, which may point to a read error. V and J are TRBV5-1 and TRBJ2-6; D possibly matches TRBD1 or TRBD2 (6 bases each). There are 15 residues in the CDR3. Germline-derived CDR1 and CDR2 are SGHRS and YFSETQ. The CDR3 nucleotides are TGTGCCAGCAGCTTAGGGGGGTCTGGGGCCAACGTCCTGACTTTC. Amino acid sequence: CASSLGGSGANVLTF.

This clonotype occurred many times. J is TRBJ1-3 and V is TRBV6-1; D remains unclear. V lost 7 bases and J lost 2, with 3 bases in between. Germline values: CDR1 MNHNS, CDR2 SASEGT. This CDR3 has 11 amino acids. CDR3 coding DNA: TGTGCCAGCACGACTGGAAACACCATATATTTT. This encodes CASTTGNTIYF.

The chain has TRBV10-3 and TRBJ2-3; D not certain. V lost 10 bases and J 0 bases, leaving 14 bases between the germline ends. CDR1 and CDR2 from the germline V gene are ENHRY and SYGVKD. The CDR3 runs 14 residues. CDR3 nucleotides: TGTGCCACCGCGCCGATAGGCAGCACAGATACGCAGTATTTT. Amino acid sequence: CATAPIGSTDTQYF.

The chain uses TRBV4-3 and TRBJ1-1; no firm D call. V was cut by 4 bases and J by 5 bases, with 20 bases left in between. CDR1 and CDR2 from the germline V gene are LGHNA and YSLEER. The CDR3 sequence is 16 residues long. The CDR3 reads CASSPHSLEGGTEAFF. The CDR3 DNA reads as TGCGCCAGCAGCCCCCATAGTTTGGAGGGAGGGACTGAAGCTTTCTTT.

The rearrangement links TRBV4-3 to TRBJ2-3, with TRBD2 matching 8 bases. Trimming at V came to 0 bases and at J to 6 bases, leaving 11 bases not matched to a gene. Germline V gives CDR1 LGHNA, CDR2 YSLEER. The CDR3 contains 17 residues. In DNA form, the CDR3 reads TGCGCCAGCAGCCAAGAAGTAGGACTAGCCCTCGGGGATACGCAGTATTTT. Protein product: CASSQEVGLALGDTQYF.

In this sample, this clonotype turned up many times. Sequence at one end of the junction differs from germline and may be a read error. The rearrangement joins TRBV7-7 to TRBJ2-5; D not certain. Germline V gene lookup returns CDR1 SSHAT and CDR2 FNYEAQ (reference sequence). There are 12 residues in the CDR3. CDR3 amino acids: CASSSLKETQYF. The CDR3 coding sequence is TGTGCTAGCAGCTCGCTAAAGGAGACCCAGTACTTC.

As DNA, the CDR3 is TGTGCCAGCAGCGGCTATTCGGAGGGGGCCAACGTCCTGACTTTC. This gives the protein CASSGYSEGANVLTF. The gene calls are TRBV9 and TRBJ2-6; no reliable D call. The germline CDR1 and CDR2 sequences are SGDLS and YYNGEE. The ends were cut back, 3 bases at V and 4 bases at J, with 11 bases in the middle. The CDR3 sequence is 15 residues long.

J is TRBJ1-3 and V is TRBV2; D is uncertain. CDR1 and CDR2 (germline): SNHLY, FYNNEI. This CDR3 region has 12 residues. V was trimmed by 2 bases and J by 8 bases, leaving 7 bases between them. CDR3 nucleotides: TGTGCCAGCAGTGAATCCAGTGACACCATATATTTT. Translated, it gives CASSESSDTIYF.

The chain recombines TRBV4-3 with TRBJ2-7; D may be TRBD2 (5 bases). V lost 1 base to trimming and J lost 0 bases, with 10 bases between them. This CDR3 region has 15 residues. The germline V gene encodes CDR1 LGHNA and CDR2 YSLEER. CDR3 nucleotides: TGCGCCAGCAGCCAAGCTTCAGGAGGCTCCTACGAGCAGTACTTC. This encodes CASSQASGGSYEQYF.

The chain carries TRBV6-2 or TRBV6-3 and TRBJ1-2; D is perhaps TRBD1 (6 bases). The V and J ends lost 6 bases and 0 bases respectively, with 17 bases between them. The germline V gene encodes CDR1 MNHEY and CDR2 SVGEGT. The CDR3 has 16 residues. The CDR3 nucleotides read TGTGCCAGCAGCCCCGGCGGGACACCCGCTAACTATGGCTACACCTTC. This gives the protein CASSPGGTPANYGYTF.

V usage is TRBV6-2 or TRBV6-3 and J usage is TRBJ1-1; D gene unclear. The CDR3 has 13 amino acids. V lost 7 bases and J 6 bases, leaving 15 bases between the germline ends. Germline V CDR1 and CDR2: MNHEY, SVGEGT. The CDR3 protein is CASITNLGPEAFF. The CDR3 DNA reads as TGTGCCAGCATTACGAACCTTGGGCCTGAAGCTTTCTTT.

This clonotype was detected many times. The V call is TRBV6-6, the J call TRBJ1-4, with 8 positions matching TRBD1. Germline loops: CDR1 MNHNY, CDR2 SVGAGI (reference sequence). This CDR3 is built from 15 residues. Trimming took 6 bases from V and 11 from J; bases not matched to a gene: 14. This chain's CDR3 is CASSPEGQALLKLFF. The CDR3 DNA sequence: TGTGCCAGCAGCCCTGAGGGACAGGCTTTACTTAAACTGTTTTTT.

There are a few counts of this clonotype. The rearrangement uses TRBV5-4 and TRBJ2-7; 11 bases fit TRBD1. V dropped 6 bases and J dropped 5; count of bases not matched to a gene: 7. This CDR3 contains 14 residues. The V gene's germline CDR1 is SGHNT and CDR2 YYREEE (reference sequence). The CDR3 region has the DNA TGTGCCAGCACCCGGGGACAGGGGGAAGACGAGCAGTACTTC. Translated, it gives CASTRGQGEDEQYF.

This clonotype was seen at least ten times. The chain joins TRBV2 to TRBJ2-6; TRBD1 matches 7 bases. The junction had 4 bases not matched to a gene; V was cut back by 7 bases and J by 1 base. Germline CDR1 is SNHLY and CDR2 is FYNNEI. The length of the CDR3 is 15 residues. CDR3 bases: TGTGCCAGCACCTACAGGGGTTCTGGGGCCAACGTCCTGACTTTC. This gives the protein CASTYRGSGANVLTF.

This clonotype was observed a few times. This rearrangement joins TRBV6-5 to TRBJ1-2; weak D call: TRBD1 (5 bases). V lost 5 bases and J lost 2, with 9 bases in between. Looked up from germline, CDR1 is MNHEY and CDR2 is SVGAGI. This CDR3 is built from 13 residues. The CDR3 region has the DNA TGTGCCAGCAGTCGCAGGGAGAACTATGGCTACACCTTC. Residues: CASSRRENYGYTF.

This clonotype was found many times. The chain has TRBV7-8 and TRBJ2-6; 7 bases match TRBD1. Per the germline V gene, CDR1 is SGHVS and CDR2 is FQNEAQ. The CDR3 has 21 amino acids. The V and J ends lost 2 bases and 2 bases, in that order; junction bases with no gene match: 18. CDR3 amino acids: CASSLPSTPGQRLTGANVLTF. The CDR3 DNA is TGTGCCAGCAGCTTACCTAGTACACCGGGACAGCGTCTTACTGGGGCCAACGTCCTGACTTTC.

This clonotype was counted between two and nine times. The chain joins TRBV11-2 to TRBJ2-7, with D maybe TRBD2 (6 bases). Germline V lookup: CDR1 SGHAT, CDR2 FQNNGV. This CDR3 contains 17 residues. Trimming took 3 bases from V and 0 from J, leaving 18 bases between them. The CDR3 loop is CASSLQGGLGGSYEQYF. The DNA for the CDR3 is TGTGCCAGCAGCTTGCAGGGAGGATTGGGTGGCTCCTACGAGCAGTACTTC.